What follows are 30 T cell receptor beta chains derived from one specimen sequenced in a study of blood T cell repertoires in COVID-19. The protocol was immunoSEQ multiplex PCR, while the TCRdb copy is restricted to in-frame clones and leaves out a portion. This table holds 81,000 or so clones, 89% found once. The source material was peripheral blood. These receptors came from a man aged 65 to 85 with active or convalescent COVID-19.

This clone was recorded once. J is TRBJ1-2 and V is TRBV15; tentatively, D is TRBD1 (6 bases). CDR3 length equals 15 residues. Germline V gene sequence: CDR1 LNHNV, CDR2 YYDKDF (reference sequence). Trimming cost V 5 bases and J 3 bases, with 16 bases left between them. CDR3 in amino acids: CATSVDRLGDYGYTF. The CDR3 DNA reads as TGTGCCACCAGCGTTGACAGGCTAGGGGACTATGGCTACACCTTC.

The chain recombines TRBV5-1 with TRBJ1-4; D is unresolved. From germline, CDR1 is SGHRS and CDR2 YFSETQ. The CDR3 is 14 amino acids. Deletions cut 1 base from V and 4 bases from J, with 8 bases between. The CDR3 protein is CASSLSADNEKLFF. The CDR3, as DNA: TGCGCCAGCAGCTTGTCAGCGGATAATGAAAAACTGTTTTTT.

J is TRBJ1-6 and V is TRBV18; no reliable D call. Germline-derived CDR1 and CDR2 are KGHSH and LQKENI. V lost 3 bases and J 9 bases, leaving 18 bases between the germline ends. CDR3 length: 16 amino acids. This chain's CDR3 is CASSPGLSDGGSPLHF. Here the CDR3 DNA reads TGTGCCAGCTCACCCGGACTATCAGATGGTGGTTCACCCCTCCACTTT.

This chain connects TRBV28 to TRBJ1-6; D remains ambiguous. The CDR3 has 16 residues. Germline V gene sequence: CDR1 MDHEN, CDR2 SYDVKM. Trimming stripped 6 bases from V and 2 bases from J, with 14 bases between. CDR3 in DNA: TGTGCCAGCAGGGAAACGGGTCACACCTATAATTCACCCCTCCACTTT. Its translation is CASRETGHTYNSPLHF. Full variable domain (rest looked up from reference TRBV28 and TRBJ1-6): DVKVTQSSRYLVKRTGEKVFLECVQDMDHENMFWYRQDPGLGLRLIYFSYDVKMKEKGDIPEGYSVSREKKERFSLILESASTNQTSMYLCASRETGHTYNSPLHFGNGTRLTVT.

In nucleotides, the CDR3 is TGTGCCAGTAGTATTATCCCCACAGGGTATCTAGAGACCCAGTACTTC. It yields the protein CASSIIPTGYLETQYF. The chain employs TRBV19 and TRBJ2-5; TRBD1 is a possible D gene (6 bases). The CDR3 has 16 amino acids. The V end lost 3 bases, the J end lost 4 bases, and 18 bases lay between the germline ends. Germline V gives CDR1 LNHDA, CDR2 SQIVND (reference sequence).

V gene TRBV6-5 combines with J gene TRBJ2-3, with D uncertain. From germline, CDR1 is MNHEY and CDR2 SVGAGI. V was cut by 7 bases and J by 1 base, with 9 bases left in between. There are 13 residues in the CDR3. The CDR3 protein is CASNPGGTDTQYF. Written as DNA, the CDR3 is TGTGCCAGCAACCCCGGTGGCACAGATACGCAGTATTTT.

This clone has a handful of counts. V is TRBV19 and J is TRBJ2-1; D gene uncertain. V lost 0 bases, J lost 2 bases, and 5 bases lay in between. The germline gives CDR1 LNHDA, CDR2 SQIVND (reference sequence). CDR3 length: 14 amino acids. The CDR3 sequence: CASSIDDTYNEQFF. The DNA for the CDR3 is TGTGCCAGTAGTATAGATGACACCTACAATGAGCAGTTCTTC.

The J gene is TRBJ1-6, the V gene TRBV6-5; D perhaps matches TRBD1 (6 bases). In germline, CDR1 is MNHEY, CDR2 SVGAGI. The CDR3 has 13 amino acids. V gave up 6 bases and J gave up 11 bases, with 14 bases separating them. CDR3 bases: TGTGCCAGCAGGGACAGACCAGTGGCACCCCTCCACTTT. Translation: CASRDRPVAPLHF.

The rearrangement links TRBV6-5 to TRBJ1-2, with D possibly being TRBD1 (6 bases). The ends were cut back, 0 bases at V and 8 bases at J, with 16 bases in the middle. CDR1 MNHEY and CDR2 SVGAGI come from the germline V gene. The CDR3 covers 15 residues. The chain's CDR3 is CASSYSGHREGGYTF. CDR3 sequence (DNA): TGTGCCAGCAGTTACTCCGGCCACAGGGAAGGAGGCTACACCTTC.

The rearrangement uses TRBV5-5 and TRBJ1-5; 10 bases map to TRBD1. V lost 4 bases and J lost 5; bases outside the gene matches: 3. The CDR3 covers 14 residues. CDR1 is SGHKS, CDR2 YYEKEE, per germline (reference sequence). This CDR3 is CASSRDRGYQPQHF. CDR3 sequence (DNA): TGTGCCAGCAGCCGGGACAGGGGATATCAGCCCCAGCATTTT.

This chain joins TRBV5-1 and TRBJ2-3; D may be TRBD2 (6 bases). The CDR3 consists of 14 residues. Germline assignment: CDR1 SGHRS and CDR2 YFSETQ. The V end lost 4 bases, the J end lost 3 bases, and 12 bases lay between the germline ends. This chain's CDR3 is CASSTGSGTDTQYF. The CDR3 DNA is TGCGCCAGCAGCACCGGGAGCGGGACAGATACGCAGTATTTT.

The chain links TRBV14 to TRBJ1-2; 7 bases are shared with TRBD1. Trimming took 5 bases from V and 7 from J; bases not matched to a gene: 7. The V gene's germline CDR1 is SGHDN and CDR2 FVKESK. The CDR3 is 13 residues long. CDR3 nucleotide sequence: TGTGCCAGCAGCAGGGGGCCTGGCTCTGGCTACACCTTC. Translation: CASSRGPGSGYTF.

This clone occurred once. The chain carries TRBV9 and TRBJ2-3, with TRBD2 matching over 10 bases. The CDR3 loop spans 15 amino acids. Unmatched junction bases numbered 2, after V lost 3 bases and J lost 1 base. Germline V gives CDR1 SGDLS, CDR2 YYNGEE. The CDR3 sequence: CASSAGLAGTDTQYF. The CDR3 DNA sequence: TGTGCCAGCAGCGCCGGACTAGCGGGCACAGATACGCAGTATTTT.

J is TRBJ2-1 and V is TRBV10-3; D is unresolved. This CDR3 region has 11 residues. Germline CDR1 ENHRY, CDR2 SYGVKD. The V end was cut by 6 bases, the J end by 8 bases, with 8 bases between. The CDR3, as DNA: TGTGCCATCAGGAGGAGCGATGAGCAGTTCTTC. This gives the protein CAIRRSDEQFF.

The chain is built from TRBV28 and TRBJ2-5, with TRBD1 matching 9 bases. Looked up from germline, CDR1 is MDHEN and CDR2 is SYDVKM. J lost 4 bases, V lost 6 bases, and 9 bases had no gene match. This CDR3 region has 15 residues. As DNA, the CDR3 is TGTGCCAGCAGCATCACGACAGGGGGGGGAGAGACCCAGTACTTC. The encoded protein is CASSITTGGGETQYF.

CDR3 nucleotide sequence: TGTGCCAGCAGTTACGTCGGGGATTACAATGAGCAGTTCTTC. This sequence encodes CASSYVGDYNEQFF. V gene TRBV6-2 or TRBV6-3 combines with J gene TRBJ2-1; TRBD2 might be the D (5 bases). With 2 bases removed from V and 4 bases from J, the gap between germline ends came to 9 bases. This CDR3 spans 14 amino acids. Germline V lookup: CDR1 MNHEY, CDR2 SVGEGT.

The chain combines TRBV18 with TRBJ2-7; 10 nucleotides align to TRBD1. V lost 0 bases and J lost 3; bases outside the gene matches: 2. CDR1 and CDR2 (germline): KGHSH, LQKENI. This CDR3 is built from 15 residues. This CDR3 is CASSPPRDRGYEQYF. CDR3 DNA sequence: TGTGCCAGCTCACCACCCCGGGACAGGGGCTACGAGCAGTACTTC.

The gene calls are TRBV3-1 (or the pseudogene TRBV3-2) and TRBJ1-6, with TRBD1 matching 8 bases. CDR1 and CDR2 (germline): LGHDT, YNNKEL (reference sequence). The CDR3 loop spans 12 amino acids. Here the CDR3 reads CGSGTGGSPLHF. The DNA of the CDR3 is TGTGGGTCCGGGACAGGTGGTTCACCCCTCCACTTT.

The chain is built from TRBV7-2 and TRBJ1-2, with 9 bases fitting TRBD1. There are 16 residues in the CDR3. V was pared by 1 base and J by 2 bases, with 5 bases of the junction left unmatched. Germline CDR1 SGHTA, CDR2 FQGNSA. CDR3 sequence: CASSLVAGQGNYGYTF. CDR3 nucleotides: TGTGCCAGCAGCTTAGTCGCCGGACAGGGGAACTATGGCTACACCTTC.

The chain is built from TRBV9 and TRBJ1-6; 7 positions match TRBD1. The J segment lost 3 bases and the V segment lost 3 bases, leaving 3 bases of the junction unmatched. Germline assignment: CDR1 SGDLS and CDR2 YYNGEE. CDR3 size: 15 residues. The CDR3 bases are TGTGCCAGCAGCGGAAGACAGGGCTATAATTCACCCCTCCACTTT. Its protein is CASSGRQGYNSPLHF. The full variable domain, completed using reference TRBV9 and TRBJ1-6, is DSGVTQTPKHLITATGQRVTLRCSPRSGDLSVYWYQQSLDQGLQFLIQYYNGEERAKGNILERFSAQQFPDLHSELNLSSLELGDSALYFCASSGRQGYNSPLHFGNGTRLTVT.

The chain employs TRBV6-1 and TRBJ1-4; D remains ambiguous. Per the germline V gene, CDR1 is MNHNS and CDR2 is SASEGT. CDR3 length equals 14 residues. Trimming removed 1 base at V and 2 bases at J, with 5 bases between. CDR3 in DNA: TGTGCCAGCAGTGAAGAGCTCACTAATGAAAAACTGTTTTTT. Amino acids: CASSEELTNEKLFF.

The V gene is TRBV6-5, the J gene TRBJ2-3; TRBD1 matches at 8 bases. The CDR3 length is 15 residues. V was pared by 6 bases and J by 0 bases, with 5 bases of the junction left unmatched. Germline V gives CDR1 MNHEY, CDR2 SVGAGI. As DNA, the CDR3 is TGTGCCAGCAGAAACAGGGGGTTTAGCACAGATACGCAGTATTTT. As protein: CASRNRGFSTDTQYF.

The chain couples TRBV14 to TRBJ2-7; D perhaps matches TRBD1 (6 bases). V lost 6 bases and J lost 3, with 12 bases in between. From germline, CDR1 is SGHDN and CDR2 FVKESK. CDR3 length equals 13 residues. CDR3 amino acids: CASRHTGFYEQYF. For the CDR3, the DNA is TGTGCCAGCAGACACACAGGGTTCTACGAGCAGTACTTC. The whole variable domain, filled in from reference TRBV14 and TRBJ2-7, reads EAGVTQFPSHSVIEKGQTVTLRCDPISGHDNLYWYRRVMGKEIKFLLHFVKESKQDESGMPNNRFLAERTGGTYSTLKVQPAELEDSGVYFCASRHTGFYEQYFGPGTRLTVT.

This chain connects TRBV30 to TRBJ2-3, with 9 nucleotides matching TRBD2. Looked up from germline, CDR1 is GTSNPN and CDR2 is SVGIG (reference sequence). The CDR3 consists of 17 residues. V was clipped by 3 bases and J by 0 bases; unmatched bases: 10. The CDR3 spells CAWRGGGGAASTDTQYF. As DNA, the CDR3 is TGTGCCTGGAGAGGGGGCGGGGGGGCCGCTAGCACAGATACGCAGTATTTT.

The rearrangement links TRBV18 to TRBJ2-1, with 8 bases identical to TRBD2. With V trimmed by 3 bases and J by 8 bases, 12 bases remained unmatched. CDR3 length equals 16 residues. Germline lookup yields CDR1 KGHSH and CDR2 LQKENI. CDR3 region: CASSPQISGAGDEQFF. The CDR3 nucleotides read TGTGCCAGCTCACCCCAGATTAGCGGGGCCGGGGATGAGCAGTTCTTC.

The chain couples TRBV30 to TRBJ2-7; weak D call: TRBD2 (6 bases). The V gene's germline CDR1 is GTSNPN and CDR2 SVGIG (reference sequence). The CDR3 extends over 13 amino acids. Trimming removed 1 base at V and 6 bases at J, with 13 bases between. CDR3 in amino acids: CAWSAGVGFEQYF. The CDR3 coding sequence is TGTGCCTGGAGTGCGGGGGTGGGTTTCGAGCAGTACTTC.

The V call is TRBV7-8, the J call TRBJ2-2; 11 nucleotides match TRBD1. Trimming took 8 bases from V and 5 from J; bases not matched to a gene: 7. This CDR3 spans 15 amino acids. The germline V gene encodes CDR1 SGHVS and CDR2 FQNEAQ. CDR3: CASGEGQGGTGELFF. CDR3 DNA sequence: TGTGCCAGCGGGGAGGGACAGGGGGGAACCGGGGAGCTGTTTTTT.

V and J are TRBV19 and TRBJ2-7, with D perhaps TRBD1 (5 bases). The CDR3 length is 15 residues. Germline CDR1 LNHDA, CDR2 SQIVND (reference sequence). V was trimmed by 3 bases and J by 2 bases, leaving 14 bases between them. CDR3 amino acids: CASSMAQDSTYEQYF. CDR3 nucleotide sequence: TGTGCCAGTAGTATGGCACAGGATTCTACCTACGAGCAGTACTTC.

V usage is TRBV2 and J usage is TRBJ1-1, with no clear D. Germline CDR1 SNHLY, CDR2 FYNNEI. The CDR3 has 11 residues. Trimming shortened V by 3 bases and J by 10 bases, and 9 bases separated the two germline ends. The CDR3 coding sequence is TGTGCCAGCAGTGAGCGGTTATCAGCTTTCTTT. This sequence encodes CASSERLSAFF.

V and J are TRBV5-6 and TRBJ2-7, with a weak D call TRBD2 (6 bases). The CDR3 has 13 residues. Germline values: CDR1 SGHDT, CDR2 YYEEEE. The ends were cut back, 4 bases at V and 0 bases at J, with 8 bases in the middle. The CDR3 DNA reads TGTGCCAGCAGCCGGGGGAGCTCCTACGAGCAGTACTTC. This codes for CASSRGSSYEQYF.